This T cell receptor (beta chain) is drawn from a study of blood T cell repertoires in COVID-19. Across the study: Acute and convalescent COVID-19 specimens originated in the United States, Italy and Spain. PBMCs, B-cell-depleted T cells, or T cells provided the cDNA or gDNA that made up the material.

CDR1 is SGDLS and CDR2 is YYNGEE in the germline V gene. V was pared by 5 bases and J by 1 base, with 2 bases of the junction left unmatched. CDR3 length equals 14 residues. In the authors' workflow: Amplification of reference gene primers provided the estimated nucleated cell counts. TCRdb keeps only in-frame clones here, not all; method: immunoSEQ multiplex PCR. V and J calls and clone size are those listed in that table; D and trimming were worked out from the DNA. The table includes nearly 55,000 clones, over 80% detected once. Material for sequencing was peripheral blood. The chain couples TRBV9 to TRBJ2-2, with 7 bases matching TRBD1. This clonotype was sampled from an older woman with active or convalescent COVID-19. CDR3: CASRAGGNTGELFF. CDR3 nucleotide sequence: TGTGCCAGCAGGGCAGGGGGGAACACCGGGGAGCTGTTTTTT.